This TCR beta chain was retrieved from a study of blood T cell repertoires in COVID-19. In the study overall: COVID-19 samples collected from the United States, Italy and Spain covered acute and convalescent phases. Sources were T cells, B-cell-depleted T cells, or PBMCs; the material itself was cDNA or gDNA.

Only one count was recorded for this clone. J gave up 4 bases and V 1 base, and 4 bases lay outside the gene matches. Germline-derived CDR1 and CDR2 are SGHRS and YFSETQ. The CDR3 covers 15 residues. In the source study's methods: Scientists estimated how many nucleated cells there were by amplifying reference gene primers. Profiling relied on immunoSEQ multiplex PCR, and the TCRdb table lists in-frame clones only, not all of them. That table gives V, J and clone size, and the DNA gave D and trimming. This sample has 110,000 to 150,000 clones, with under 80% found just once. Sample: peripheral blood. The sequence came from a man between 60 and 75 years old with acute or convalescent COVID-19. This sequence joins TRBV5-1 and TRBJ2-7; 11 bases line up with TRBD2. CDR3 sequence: CASSLFLAGGYEQYF. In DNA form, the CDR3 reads TGCGCCAGCAGCTTGTTCCTAGCGGGAGGTTACGAGCAGTACTTC.